Reported below is one T cell receptor (beta chain). Measured with immunoSEQ multiplex PCR; TCRdb has only the in-frame clones, and not every one. The sample has roughly 70,000 clones; 91% are singletons. The sample is drawn from a study of OX40 agonist ivuxolimab in advanced cancers. As for the study in general: One hepatocellular carcinoma and a couple of cutaneous melanoma patients partially responded.

This CDR3 has 14 residues. Looked up from germline, CDR1 is LNHNV and CDR2 is YYDKDF (reference sequence). Trimming shortened V by 8 bases and J by 7 bases, and 18 bases separated the two germline ends. Specimen: CD4+ or CD8+ T cells sorted from blood, collected in a trial of the OX40 agonist ivuxolimab. The clonotype originates from an adult with an advanced solid tumor such as melanoma, head and neck, liver or kidney cancer. The chain joins TRBV15 to TRBJ2-1; no firm D call. CDR3 in DNA: TGTGCCACCTCGACCTCCCGCGAAGGGAATGAGCAGTTCTTC. It codes for CATSTSREGNEQFF.